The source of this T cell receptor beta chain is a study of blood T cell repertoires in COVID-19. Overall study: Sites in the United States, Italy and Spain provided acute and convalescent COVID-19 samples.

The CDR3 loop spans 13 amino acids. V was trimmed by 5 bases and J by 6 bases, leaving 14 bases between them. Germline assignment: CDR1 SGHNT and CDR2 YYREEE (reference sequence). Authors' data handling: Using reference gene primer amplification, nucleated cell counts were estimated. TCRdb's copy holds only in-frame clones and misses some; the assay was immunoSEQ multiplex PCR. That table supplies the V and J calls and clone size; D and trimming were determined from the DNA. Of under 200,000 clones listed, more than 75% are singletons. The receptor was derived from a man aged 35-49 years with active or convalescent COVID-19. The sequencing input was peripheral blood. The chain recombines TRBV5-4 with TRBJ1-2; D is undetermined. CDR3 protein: CASSDVLRDGYTF. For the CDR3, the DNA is TGTGCCAGCAGTGACGTCCTGAGGGATGGCTACACCTTC.